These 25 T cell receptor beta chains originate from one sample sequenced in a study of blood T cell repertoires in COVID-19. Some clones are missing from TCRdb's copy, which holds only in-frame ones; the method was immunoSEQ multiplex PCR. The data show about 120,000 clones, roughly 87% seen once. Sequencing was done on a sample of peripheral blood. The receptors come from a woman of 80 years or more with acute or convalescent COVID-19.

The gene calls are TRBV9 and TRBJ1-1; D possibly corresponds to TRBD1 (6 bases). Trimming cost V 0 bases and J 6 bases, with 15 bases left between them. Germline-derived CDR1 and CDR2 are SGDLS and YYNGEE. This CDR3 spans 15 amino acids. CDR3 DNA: TGTGCCAGCAGCGTAGTTAGCAGGGGAAGGGCTGAAGCTTTCTTT. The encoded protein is CASSVVSRGRAEAFF.

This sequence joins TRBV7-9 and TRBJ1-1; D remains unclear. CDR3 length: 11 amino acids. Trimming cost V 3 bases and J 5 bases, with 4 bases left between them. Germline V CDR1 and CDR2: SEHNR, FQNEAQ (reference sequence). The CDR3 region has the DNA TGTGCCAGCAGCTTCGGTACTGAAGCTTTCTTT. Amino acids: CASSFGTEAFF.

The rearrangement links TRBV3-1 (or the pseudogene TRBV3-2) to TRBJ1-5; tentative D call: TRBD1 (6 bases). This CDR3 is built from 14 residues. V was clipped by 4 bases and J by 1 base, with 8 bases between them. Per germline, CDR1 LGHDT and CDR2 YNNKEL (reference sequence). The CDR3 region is CASSLRGSNQPQHF. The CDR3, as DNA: TGTGCCAGCAGCCTCAGGGGCAGCAATCAGCCCCAGCATTTT.

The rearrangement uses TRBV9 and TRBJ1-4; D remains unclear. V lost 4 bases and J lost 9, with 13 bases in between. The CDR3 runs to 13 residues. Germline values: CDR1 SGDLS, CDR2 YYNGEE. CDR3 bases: TGTGCCAGCAGCCCAAGTGAGGGTCAAAAACTGTTTTTT. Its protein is CASSPSEGQKLFF.

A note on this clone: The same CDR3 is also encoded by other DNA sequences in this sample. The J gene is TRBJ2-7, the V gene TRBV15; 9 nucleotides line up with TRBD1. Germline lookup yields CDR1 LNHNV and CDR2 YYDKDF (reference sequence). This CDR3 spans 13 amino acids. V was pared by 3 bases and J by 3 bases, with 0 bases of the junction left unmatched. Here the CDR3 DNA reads TGTGCCACCAGCAGGGACAGGGGCTACGAGCAGTACTTC. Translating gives CATSRDRGYEQYF.

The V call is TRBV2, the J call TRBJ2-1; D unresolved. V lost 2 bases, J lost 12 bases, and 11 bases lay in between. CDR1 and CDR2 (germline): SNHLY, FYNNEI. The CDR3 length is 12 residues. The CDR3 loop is CASSEYYTAQFF. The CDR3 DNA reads TGTGCCAGCAGTGAATACTATACCGCGCAGTTCTTC.

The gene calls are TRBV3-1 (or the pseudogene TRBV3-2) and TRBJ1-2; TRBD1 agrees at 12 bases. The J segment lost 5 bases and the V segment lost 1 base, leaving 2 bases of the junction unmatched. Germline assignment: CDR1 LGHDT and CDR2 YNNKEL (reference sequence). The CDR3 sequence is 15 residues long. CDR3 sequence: CASSQGGQGAYGYTF. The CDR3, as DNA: TGTGCCAGCAGCCAAGGGGGACAGGGGGCTTATGGCTACACCTTC.

The DNA for the CDR3 is TGTGCCAGCAGCCCGCCACAGGGGCCCTTTGAAGCTTTCTTT. It translates to CASSPPQGPFEAFF. The rearrangement joins TRBV7-2 to TRBJ1-1; 7 nucleotides agree with TRBD1. V shed 5 bases, J shed 7 bases, and the junction held 10 bases outside the gene matches. The CDR3 is 14 amino acids. CDR1 is SGHTA and CDR2 is FQGNSA in the germline V gene.

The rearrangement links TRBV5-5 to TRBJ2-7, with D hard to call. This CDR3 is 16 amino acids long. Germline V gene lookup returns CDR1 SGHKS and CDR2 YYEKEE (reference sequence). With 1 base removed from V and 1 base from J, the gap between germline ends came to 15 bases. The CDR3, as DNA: TGTGCCAGCAGCTTGAATATCGGCCGGAGTTCCTACGAGCAGTACGTC. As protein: CASSLNIGRSSYEQYV.

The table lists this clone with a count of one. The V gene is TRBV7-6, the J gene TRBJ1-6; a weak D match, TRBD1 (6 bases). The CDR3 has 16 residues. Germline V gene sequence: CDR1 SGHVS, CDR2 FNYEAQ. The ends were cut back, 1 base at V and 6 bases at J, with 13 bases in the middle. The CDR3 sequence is CASSLGGRLANSPLHF. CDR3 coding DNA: TGTGCCAGCAGCTTAGGGGGGCGCTTAGCTAATTCACCCCTCCACTTT.

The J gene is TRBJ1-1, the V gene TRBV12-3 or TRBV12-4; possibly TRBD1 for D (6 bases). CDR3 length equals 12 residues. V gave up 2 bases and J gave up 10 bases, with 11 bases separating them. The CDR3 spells CASSLLGGRAFF. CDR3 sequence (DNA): TGTGCCAGCAGTTTATTAGGGGGTCGAGCTTTCTTT.

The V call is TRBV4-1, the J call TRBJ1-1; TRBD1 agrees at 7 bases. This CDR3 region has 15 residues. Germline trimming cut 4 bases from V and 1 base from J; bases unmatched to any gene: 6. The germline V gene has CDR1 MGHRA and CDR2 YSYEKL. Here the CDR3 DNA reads TGCGCCAGCAGCCGGGACCCAGGGGGGAACACTGAAGCTTTCTTT. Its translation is CASSRDPGGNTEAFF.

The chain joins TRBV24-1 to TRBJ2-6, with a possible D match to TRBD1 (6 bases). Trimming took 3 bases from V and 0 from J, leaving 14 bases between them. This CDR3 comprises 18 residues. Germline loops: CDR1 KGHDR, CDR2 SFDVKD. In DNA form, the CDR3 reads TGTGCCACCAGTGATCCACCGGGACACTCCTCTGGGGCCAACGTCCTGACTTTC. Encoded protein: CATSDPPGHSSGANVLTF.

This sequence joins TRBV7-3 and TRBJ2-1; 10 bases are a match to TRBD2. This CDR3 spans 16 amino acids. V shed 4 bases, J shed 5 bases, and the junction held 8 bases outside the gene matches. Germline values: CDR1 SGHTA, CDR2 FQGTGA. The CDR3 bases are TGTGCCAGCAGCTCCGTCTCCGGGACTAGCGACAATGAGCAGTTCTTC. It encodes CASSSVSGTSDNEQFF.

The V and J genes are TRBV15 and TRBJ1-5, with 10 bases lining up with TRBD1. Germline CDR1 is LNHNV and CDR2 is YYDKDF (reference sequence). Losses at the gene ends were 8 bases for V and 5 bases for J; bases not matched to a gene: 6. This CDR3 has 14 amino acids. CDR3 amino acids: CATGTGDRYQPQHF. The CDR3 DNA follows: TGTGCCACCGGGACAGGGGATCGGTATCAGCCCCAGCATTTT.

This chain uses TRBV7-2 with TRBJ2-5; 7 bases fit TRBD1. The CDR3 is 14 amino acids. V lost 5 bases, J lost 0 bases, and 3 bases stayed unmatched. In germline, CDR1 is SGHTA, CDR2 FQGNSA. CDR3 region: CASSPDRYQETQYF. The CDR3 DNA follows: TGTGCCAGCAGCCCGGACAGGTACCAAGAGACCCAGTACTTC.

CDR3 nucleotides: TGTGCCAGCAGCCCCGCCGGGGGCATTCAGTACTTC. Its translation: CASSPAGGIQYF. V is TRBV7-2 and J is TRBJ2-4, with D possibly being TRBD2 (6 bases). The germline V gene encodes CDR1 SGHTA and CDR2 FQGNSA. This CDR3 comprises 12 residues. V gave up 5 bases and J gave up 9 bases, with 11 bases separating them.

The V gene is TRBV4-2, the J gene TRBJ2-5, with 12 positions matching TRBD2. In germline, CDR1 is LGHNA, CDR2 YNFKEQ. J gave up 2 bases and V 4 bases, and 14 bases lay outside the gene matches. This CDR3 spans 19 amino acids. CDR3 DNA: TGTGCCAGCAGCCTGGGACTAGCGGGCTTCTCAGGTGGGCAAGAGACCCAGTACTTC. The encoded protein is CASSLGLAGFSGGQETQYF.

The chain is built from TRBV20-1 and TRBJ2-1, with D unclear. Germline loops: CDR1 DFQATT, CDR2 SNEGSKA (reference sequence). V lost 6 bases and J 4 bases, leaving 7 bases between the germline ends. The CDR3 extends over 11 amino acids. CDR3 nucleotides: TGCAGTGCCCATCCATACAATGAGCAGTTCTTC. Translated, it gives CSAHPYNEQFF.

The CDR3 coding sequence is TGTGCCAGCAGTGAAGTGGCGGGGGGCCATAAGCAGTACTTC. This translates into CASSEVAGGHKQYF. This chain connects TRBV2 to TRBJ2-7, with TRBD2 identical over 8 bases. Germline trimming cut 1 base from V and 8 bases from J; bases unmatched to any gene: 7. The CDR3 is 14 residues long. Per germline, CDR1 SNHLY and CDR2 FYNNEI.

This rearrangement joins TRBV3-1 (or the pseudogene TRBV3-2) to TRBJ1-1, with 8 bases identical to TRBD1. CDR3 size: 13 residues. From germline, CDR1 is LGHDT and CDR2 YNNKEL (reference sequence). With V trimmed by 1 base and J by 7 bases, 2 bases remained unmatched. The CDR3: CASSQAGTGEAFF. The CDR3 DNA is TGTGCCAGCAGCCAAGCTGGGACAGGTGAAGCTTTCTTT.

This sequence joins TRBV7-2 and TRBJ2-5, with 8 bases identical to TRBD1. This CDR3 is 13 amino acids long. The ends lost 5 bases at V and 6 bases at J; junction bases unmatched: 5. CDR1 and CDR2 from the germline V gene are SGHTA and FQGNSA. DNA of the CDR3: TGTGCCAGCAGCCCGACAGGGGCTCAGACCCAGTACTTC. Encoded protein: CASSPTGAQTQYF.

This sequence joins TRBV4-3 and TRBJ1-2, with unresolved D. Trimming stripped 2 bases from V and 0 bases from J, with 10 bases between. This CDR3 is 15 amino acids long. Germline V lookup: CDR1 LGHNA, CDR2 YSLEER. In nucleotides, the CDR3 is TGCGCCAGCAGCCAACTGTCCCCAGCTAACTATGGCTACACCTTC. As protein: CASSQLSPANYGYTF.

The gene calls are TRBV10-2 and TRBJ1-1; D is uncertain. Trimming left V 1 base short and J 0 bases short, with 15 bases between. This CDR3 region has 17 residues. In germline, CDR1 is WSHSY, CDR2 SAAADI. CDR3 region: CASSELKTTGMNTEAFF. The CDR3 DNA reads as TGCGCCAGCAGTGAGTTGAAAACTACGGGAATGAACACTGAAGCTTTCTTT.

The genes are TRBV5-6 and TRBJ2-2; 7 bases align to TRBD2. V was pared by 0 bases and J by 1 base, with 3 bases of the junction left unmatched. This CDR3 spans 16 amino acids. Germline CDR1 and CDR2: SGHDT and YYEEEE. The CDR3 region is CASSLDLAVNTGELFF. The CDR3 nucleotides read TGTGCCAGCAGCTTGGACCTAGCGGTGAACACCGGGGAGCTGTTTTTT.